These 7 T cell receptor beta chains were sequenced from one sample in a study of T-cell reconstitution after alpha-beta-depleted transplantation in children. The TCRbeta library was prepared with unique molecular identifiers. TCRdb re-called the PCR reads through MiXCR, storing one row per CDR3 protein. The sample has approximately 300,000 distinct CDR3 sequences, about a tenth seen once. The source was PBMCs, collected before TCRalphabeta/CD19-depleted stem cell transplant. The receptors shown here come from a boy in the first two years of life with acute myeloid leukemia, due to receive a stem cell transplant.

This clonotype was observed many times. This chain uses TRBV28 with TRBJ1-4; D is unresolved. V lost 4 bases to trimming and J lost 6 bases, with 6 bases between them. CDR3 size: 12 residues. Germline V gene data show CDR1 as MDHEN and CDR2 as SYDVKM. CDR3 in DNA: TGTGCCAGCAGTTCCGGAGATGAAAAACTGTTTTTT. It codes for CASSSGDEKLFF.

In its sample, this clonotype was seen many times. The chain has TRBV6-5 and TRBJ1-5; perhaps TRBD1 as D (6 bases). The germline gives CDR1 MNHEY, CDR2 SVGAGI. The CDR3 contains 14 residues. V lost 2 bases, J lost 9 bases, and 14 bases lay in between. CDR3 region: CASSYTGNVGPQHF. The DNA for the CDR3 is TGTGCCAGCAGTTACACAGGGAACGTGGGGCCCCAGCATTTT.

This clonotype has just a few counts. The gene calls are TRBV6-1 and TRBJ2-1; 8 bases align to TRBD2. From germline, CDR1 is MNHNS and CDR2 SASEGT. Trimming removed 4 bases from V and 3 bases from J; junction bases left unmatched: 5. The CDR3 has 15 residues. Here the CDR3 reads CASSAGRGGYNEQFF. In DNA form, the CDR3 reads TGTGCCAGCAGTGCCGGACGGGGGGGCTACAATGAGCAGTTCTTC.

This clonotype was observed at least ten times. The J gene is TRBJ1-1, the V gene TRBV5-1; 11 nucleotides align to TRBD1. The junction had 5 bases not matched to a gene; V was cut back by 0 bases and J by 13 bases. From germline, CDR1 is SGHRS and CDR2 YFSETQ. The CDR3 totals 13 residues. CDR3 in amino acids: CASSLEGTGGDFF. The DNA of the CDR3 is TGCGCCAGCAGCTTGGAAGGGACAGGGGGTGATTTCTTT.

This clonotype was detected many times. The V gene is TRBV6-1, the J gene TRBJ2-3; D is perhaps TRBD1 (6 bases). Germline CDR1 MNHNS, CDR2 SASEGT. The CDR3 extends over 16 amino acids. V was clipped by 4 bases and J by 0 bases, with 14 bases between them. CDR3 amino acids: CASSAGRTASTDTQYF. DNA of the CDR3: TGTGCCAGCAGTGCCGGTCGGACAGCTAGCACAGATACGCAGTATTTT.

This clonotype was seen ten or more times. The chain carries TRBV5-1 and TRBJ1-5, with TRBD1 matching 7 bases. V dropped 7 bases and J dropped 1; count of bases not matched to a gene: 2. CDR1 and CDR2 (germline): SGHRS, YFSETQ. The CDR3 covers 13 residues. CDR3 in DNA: TGCGCCAGCCACAGGGGAAGCAATCAGCCCCAGCATTTT. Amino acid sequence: CASHRGSNQPQHF. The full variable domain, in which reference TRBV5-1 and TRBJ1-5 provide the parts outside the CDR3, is KAGVTQTPRYLIKTRGQQVTLSCSPISGHRSVSWYQQTPGQGLQFLFEYFSETQRNKGNFPGRFSGRQFSNSRSEMNVSTLELGDSALYLCASHRGSNQPQHFGDGTRLSIL.

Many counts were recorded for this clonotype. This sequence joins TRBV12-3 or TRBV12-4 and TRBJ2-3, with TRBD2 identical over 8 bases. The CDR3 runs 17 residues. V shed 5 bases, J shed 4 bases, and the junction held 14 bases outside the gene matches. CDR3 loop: CASSPRGASGFSDTQYF. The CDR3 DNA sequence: TGTGCCAGCAGTCCGAGGGGGGCTAGCGGGTTTTCAGATACGCAGTATTTT.